This TCR beta chain was obtained from a study of blood T cells in healthy people across ages. Study-wide findings and caveats: Per million T cells, TCR beta diversity dropped roughly linearly as age increased.

The authors ran a second PCR of about 6 to 11 cycles using a sample-barcoded 5' primer and a J-beta primer mix. MiXCR, applied by TCRdb to the 5' RACE reads, yields one record per CDR3 protein. The sample has roughly 1,000,000 distinct CDR3 sequences, about 23% seen once. CDR1 MDHEN and CDR2 SYDVKM come from the germline V gene. V was clipped by 6 bases and J by 4 bases, with 16 bases between them. CDR3 length: 14 residues. This clonotype was recorded a few times. Its specificity is unknown. These sequences were also reported in another study, on T cells of mothers and their children. That investigation notes: Mothers yielded over 8.5 million CDR3 reads, children about 2.8 million each.

The sample comprised blood. This sequence originates from a girl between 2 and 10 years old in good health. This chain links TRBV28 with TRBJ2-7, with D hard to call. CDR3 sequence: CASSPPLQVYEQYF. CDR3 nucleotides: TGTGCCAGCAGCCCCCCCCTGCAGGTTTACGAGCAGTACTTC. The full variable domain, with the rest looked up from reference TRBV28 and TRBJ2-7, is DVKVTQSSRYLVKRTGEKVFLECVQDMDHENMFWYRQDPGLGLRLIYFSYDVKMKEKGDIPEGYSVSREKKERFSLILESASTNQTSMYLCASSPPLQVYEQYFGPGTRLTVT.